This T cell receptor beta chain comes out of a study of response to subunit inactivated influenza vaccine. Study-level points and caveats: The authors suggested that few new T cells are recruited per seasonal influenza vaccination.

This clonotype was counted between two and nine times. Its antigen remains unknown. Via MiXCR, TCRdb re-called the RT-PCR reads, giving one row per CDR3 protein. The sample has roughly 570,000 distinct CDR3 sequences, 14% seen once. The CDR3 loop spans 15 amino acids. Germline CDR1 reads SGHRS; CDR2 reads YFSETQ. Losses at the gene ends were 7 bases for V and 5 bases for J; bases not matched to a gene: 11. The sample here was PBMCs from blood, taken 12 days after vaccination. The chain couples TRBV5-1 to TRBJ2-2; 7 bases fit TRBD1. The receptor comes from a man aged 50 to 60 who received an inactivated influenza vaccine. Here the CDR3 reads CASLSQGNPTGELFF. In DNA, the CDR3 is TGCGCCAGCCTCTCACAGGGGAATCCAACCGGGGAGCTGTTTTTT.